This T cell receptor beta chain was retrieved from a study of long-term antiretroviral therapy in people with HIV. Whole-study results and caveats: At every time point, clones expanded before ART dominated the repertoire.

Sequencing relied on immunoSEQ assay v3.0, run at survey level. Produced via immunoSEQ multiplex PCR; TCRdb's table is partial and in-frame only. The repertoire consists of 20,000 to 25,000 clones, with 85% occurring once and the leading ten covering less than 15%. CDR3 size: 12 residues. Germline-derived CDR1 and CDR2 are MNHNY and SVGAGI (reference sequence). V was clipped by 8 bases and J by 6 bases, with 14 bases between them. Every HIV-positive participant received treatment in the United States. Regarding this clone: The antigen is undetermined.

The chain employs TRBV6-6 and TRBJ2-7, with D uncertain. The sequence derives from a man aged 35 to 55 with HIV. The source was unsorted PBMCs, collected 1.6 years after starting antiretroviral therapy. CDR3: CASGLGAREQYF. The CDR3 DNA is TGTGCCAGCGGTTTAGGAGCGCGCGAGCAGTACTTC.